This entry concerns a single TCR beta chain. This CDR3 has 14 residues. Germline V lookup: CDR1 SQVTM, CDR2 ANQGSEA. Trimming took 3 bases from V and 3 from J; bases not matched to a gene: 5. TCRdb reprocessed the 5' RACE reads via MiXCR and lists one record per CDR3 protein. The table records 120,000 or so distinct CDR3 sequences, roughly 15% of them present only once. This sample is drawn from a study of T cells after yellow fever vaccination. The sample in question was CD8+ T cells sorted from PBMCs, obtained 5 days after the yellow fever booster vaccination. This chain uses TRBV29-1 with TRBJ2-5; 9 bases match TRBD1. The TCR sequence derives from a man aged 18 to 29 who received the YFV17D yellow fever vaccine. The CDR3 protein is CSVEGTGTEETQYF. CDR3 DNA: TGCAGCGTTGAGGGGACAGGGACGGAAGAGACCCAGTACTTC. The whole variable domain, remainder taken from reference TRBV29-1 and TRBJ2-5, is SAVISQKPSRDICQRGTSLTIQCQVDSQVTMMFWYRQQPGQSLTLIATANQGSEATYESGFVIDKFPISRPNLTFSTLTVSNMSPEDSSIYLCSVEGTGTEETQYFGPGTRLLVL.